Here is one TCR beta chain with its context. The antigen remains undetermined. This entry is derived from a study of T-cell memory formation after mild COVID-19. Study summary: TCR clusters were mostly donor specific.

The study's findings and limits: Day 15 to 85 contracting clones showed balanced CD4/CD8; day 15 to 37 expanders favored CD4+. Some responding clones appeared in pre-infection memory, suggesting cross-reactive memory joined.

It was 5'RACE with constant-segment primers that produced the TCR alpha and TCR beta cDNA libraries, which carried sample barcodes and UMIs. TCRdb re-analysed the 5' RACE reads in MiXCR, keeping a single row per CDR3 protein. The sample holds more than 150,000 distinct CDR3 sequences; approximately 18% are singletons and the top ten take roughly 3.9%. Deletions cut 5 bases from V and 7 bases from J, with 6 bases between. Looked up from germline, CDR1 is LNHDA and CDR2 is SQIVND (reference sequence). The CDR3 runs to 12 residues. The TCR comes from a man in his late teens or twenties who had mild COVID-19 (a few samples of this study predate the infection). Cell type and time point are not known. The gene calls are TRBV19 and TRBJ1-6; D is unclear. Sequencing was carried out using PBMCs or a T cell subset sorted from them (not recorded which). CDR3 sequence: CASSGVNSPLHF. CDR3 nucleotide sequence: TGTGCCAGTAGTGGAGTAAATTCACCCCTCCACTTT.